The 21 T cell receptor beta chains below all came from one sample that was sequenced in a study of OX40 agonist ivuxolimab in advanced cancers. The data were produced by immunoSEQ multiplex PCR, yet TCRdb's version contains in-frame clones alone and is incomplete. This table holds 60,000 to 85,000 clones, roughly nine tenths found once. This specimen consisted of CD4+ or CD8+ T cells sorted from blood, obtained in a trial of the OX40 agonist ivuxolimab. The origin of the receptors is an adult with an advanced solid tumor such as melanoma, head and neck, liver or kidney cancer.

The chain links TRBV10-3 to TRBJ2-1; 10 bases fit TRBD1. The CDR3 is 15 residues long. The germline gives CDR1 ENHRY, CDR2 SYGVKD. V shed 6 bases, J shed 5 bases, and the junction held 7 bases outside the gene matches. The CDR3, as DNA: TGTGCCATCAGATCACCGGGACAGGGGAACAATGAGCAGTTCTTC. It yields the protein CAIRSPGQGNNEQFF.

The chain couples TRBV11-3 to TRBJ2-1; 7 bases are shared with TRBD1. There are 16 residues in the CDR3. Per the germline V gene, CDR1 is SGHNT and CDR2 is YENEEA. V was clipped by 4 bases and J by 0 bases; unmatched bases: 6. CDR3 sequence: CASSSPGTVSYNEQFF. Here the CDR3 DNA reads TGTGCCAGCAGCTCTCCCGGGACAGTCTCCTACAATGAGCAGTTCTTC.

This chain uses TRBV6-4 with TRBJ2-1, with D unresolved. The length of the CDR3 is 14 residues. Trimming stripped 2 bases from V and 7 bases from J, with 12 bases between. From germline, CDR1 is MRHNA and CDR2 SNTAGT. Here the CDR3 DNA reads TGTGCCAGCAGTGACCACCTTAAAGGAAATGAGCAGTTCTTC. Translated, it gives CASSDHLKGNEQFF.

This clone was seen a few times. V gene TRBV30 combines with J gene TRBJ1-1; D perhaps matches TRBD1 (5 bases). Germline assignment: CDR1 GTSNPN and CDR2 SVGIG (reference sequence). V was trimmed by 2 bases and J by 6 bases, leaving 13 bases between them. The CDR3 totals 13 residues. The CDR3 DNA follows: TGTGCCTGGAGTCCCCCAGGGTATCCTGAAGCTTTCTTT. Amino acids: CAWSPPGYPEAFF.

This clone was seen once. A junction end diverges from the germline sequence, so it may reflect a read error. The CDR3 here is CASSGDRGQGTQYF. The DNA for the CDR3 is TGCGCCAGCAGCGGCGACAGGGGGCAAGGGACCCAGTACTTC. This chain joins TRBV5-1 and TRBJ2-5, with 10 positions matching TRBD1. The CDR3 covers 14 residues. In germline, CDR1 is SGHRS, CDR2 YFSETQ.

The gene calls are TRBV6-6 and TRBJ1-2; 8 bases are a match to TRBD1. CDR1 MNHNY and CDR2 SVGAGI come from the germline V gene (reference sequence). The CDR3 totals 13 residues. Trimming took 10 bases from V and 4 from J; bases not matched to a gene: 8. The CDR3 spells CATWTGNAYGYTF. The CDR3 DNA sequence: TGTGCCACGTGGACAGGGAATGCCTATGGCTACACCTTC.

The rearrangement joins TRBV27 to TRBJ1-2; TRBD1 is a possible D gene (6 bases). The CDR3 length is 14 residues. CDR1 is MNHEY, CDR2 SMNVEV, per germline (reference sequence). Between the trimmed V and J ends, which lost 3 bases and 2 bases, there was a span of 10 bases. CDR3 amino acids: CASSFRQANYGYTF. CDR3 bases: TGTGCCAGCAGTTTTAGACAGGCGAACTATGGCTACACCTTC.

J is TRBJ2-5 and V is TRBV11-2, with no clear D. The CDR3 is 11 residues long. In germline, CDR1 is SGHAT, CDR2 FQNNGV. Between the trimmed V and J ends, which lost 6 bases and 5 bases, there was a span of 7 bases. In DNA, the CDR3 is TGTGCCAGCAGAACCGGCGAGACCCAGTACTTC. Translating gives CASRTGETQYF.

The V call is TRBV27, the J call TRBJ1-6, with D perhaps TRBD1 (6 bases). V was shortened by 6 bases and J by 10 bases, with 16 bases between the two germline ends. Germline values: CDR1 MNHEY, CDR2 SMNVEV (reference sequence). The CDR3 consists of 14 residues. The DNA for the CDR3 is TGTGCCAGCAGCCCTGGGACAAGATGGTCACCCCTCCACTTT. The encoded protein is CASSPGTRWSPLHF.

The chain links TRBV19 to TRBJ1-5, with 9 bases matching TRBD1. The length of the CDR3 is 16 residues. With V trimmed by 8 bases and J by 0 bases, 8 bases remained unmatched. The V gene's germline CDR1 is LNHDA and CDR2 SQIVND (reference sequence). CDR3 loop: CASRTGARYSNQPQHF. Written as DNA, the CDR3 is TGTGCCAGTCGGACAGGGGCCAGATATAGCAATCAGCCCCAGCATTTT.

This clone was observed a single time. V and J are TRBV7-9 and TRBJ2-3; 8 bases are shared with TRBD1. There are 17 residues in the CDR3. Germline-derived CDR1 and CDR2 are SEHNR and FQNEAQ (reference sequence). Unmatched junction bases numbered 14, after V lost 5 bases and J lost 4 bases. CDR3 sequence (DNA): TGTGCCAGCAGCGCCTTGGGACAGGCGGGGCGCGCAGATACGCAGTATTTT. Its translation is CASSALGQAGRADTQYF.

This clone has more than one count but fewer than ten. V gene TRBV28 combines with J gene TRBJ2-1; perhaps TRBD1 as D (6 bases). The V and J ends lost 5 bases and 1 base respectively, with 15 bases between them. CDR3 length: 16 amino acids. Germline-derived CDR1 and CDR2 are MDHEN and SYDVKM. The CDR3 region is CASSNRAPGSYNEQFF. The CDR3 DNA reads as TGTGCCAGCAGTAACAGGGCTCCTGGATCCTACAATGAGCAGTTCTTC.

This rearrangement joins TRBV5-4 to TRBJ2-3, with 12 bases lining up with TRBD2. Germline V gene data show CDR1 as SGHNT and CDR2 as YYREEE (reference sequence). J was trimmed by 4 bases and V by 4 bases; bases with no gene match: 1. This CDR3 region has 14 residues. DNA for the CDR3: TGTGCCAGCAGCACTAGCGGGAGGTCAGATACGCAGTATTTT. Translating gives CASSTSGRSDTQYF.

The genes are TRBV5-1 and TRBJ2-7; D is possibly TRBD2 (6 bases). Between the trimmed V and J ends, which lost 0 bases and 4 bases, there was a span of 8 bases. Germline CDR1 reads SGHRS; CDR2 reads YFSETQ. The CDR3 contains 13 residues. The CDR3 reads CASSLGLGYEQYF. In nucleotides, the CDR3 is TGCGCCAGCAGCTTGGGACTAGGATACGAGCAGTACTTC. Based on the CDR3 plus reference TRBV5-1 and TRBJ2-7, the full variable domain is KAGVTQTPRYLIKTRGQQVTLSCSPISGHRSVSWYQQTPGQGLQFLFEYFSETQRNKGNFPGRFSGRQFSNSRSEMNVSTLELGDSALYLCASSLGLGYEQYFGPGTRLTVT.

V is TRBV6-9 and J is TRBJ1-3; D gene ambiguous. This CDR3 comprises 13 residues. Germline CDR1 reads MNHGY; CDR2 reads SVAAGI. V was trimmed by 6 bases and J by 9 bases, leaving 15 bases between them. The CDR3 loop reads CASSPNLEGTIYF. As DNA, the CDR3 is TGTGCCAGCAGCCCCAACCTGGAAGGCACCATATATTTT.

The chain employs TRBV9 and TRBJ1-4; 7 positions match TRBD1. This CDR3 has 17 amino acids. V was clipped by 4 bases and J by 0 bases; unmatched bases: 9. The germline gives CDR1 SGDLS, CDR2 YYNGEE. CDR3 loop: CASSFETGTATNEKLFF. CDR3 coding DNA: TGTGCCAGCAGCTTCGAGACCGGGACAGCAACTAATGAAAAACTGTTTTTT.

The gene calls are TRBV7-2 and TRBJ2-3; no reliable D call. The CDR3 runs 13 residues. Germline CDR1 SGHTA, CDR2 FQGNSA. Trimming took 5 bases from V and 5 from J, leaving 11 bases between them. The CDR3 sequence is CASSANQGDTQYF. The CDR3 nucleotides read TGTGCCAGCAGCGCAAACCAAGGAGATACGCAGTATTTT.

The chain carries TRBV6-1 and TRBJ1-2; no clear D. The CDR3 runs to 13 residues. Germline CDR1 and CDR2: MNHNS and SASEGT. Trimming cost V 6 bases and J 0 bases, with 8 bases left between them. CDR3 in amino acids: CASSQTANYGYTF. The DNA for the CDR3 is TGTGCCAGCAGCCAGACTGCTAACTATGGCTACACCTTC.

The V gene is TRBV25-1, the J gene TRBJ2-7, with D possibly being TRBD2 (5 bases). Trimming cost V 9 bases and J 2 bases, with 14 bases left between them. The CDR3 contains 13 residues. The germline V gene encodes CDR1 MGHDK and CDR2 SYGVNS. The CDR3, as DNA: TGTGCCAGTGCCGGGGAACGGACCTACGAGCAGTACTTC. Protein product: CASAGERTYEQYF.

This chain joins TRBV7-9 and TRBJ1-2; the D gene is possibly TRBD1 (6 bases). CDR1 and CDR2 from the germline V gene are SEHNR and FQNEAQ (reference sequence). There are 14 residues in the CDR3. Trimming took off 6 bases at V and 6 bases at J, with 17 bases between the two ends. The CDR3 DNA reads TGTGCCAGCAGGGACCTCGCGGGGGGCCATGGCTACACCTTC. Translated: CASRDLAGGHGYTF.

The gene calls are TRBV6-1 and TRBJ2-5; a weak D match, TRBD2 (6 bases). The ends were cut back, 3 bases at V and 0 bases at J, with 14 bases in the middle. The CDR3 contains 16 residues. Germline V lookup: CDR1 MNHNS, CDR2 SASEGT. The CDR3 here is CASSDYGTQYQETQYF. Here the CDR3 DNA reads TGTGCCAGCAGTGATTACGGGACTCAATACCAAGAGACCCAGTACTTC.